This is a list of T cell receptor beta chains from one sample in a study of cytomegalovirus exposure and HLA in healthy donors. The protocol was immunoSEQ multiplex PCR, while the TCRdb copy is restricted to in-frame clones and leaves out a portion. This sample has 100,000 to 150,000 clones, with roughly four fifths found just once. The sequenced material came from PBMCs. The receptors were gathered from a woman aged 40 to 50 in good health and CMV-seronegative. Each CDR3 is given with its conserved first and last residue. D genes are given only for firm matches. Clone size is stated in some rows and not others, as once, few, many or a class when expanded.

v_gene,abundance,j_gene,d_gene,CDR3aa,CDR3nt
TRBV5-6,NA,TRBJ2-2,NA,CASSLKLNTGELFF,TGTGCCAGCAGCTTGAAACTTAACACCGGGGAGCTGTTTTTT
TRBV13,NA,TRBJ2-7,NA,CASSLAGNEQYF,TGTGCCAGCAGCTTAGCAGGGAACGAGCAGTACTTC
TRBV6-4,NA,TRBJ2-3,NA,CASSDSRATTDTQYF,TGTGCCAGCAGTGACTCGCGGGCGACCACAGATACGCAGTATTTT
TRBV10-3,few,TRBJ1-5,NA,CAISREDNQPQHF,TGTGCCATCAGCAGGGAAGACAATCAGCCCCAGCATTTT
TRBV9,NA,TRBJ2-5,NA,CASSPRGGRQETQYF,TGTGCCAGCAGCCCTCGAGGGGGTAGGCAAGAGACCCAGTACTTC
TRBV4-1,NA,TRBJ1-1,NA,CASSQPWGGNTEAFF,TGCGCCAGCAGCCAACCATGGGGGGGGAACACTGAAGCTTTCTTT
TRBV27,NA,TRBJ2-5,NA,CASSLNREGTQYF,TGTGCCAGCAGCCTGAACAGGGAGGGGACCCAGTACTTC
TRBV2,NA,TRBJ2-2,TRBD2,CASRASGGTGELFF,TGTGCCAGCAGAGCTAGCGGGGGGACCGGGGAGCTGTTTTTT
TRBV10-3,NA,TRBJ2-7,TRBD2,CAISLTSGNEQYF,TGTGCCATCAGTCTAACTAGCGGGAACGAGCAGTACTTC
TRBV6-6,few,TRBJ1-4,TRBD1,CASSLTDRTTNEKLFF,TGTGCCAGCAGTTTAACGGACAGGACAACTAATGAAAAACTGTTTTTT
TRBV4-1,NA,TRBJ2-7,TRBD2,CASSQEGASGRGEQYF,TGCGCCAGCAGCCAAGAGGGGGCTAGCGGGAGGGGCGAGCAGTACTTC
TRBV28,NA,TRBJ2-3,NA,CATSVGVGLGTDTQYF,TGTGCCACCTCGGTCGGCGTGGGGCTGGGCACAGATACGCAGTATTTT
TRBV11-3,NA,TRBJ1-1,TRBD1,CASSIGGAEAFF,TGTGCCAGCAGCATAGGGGGCGCTGAAGCTTTCTTT
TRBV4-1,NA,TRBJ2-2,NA,CASSPRYSGRPTGELFF,TGCGCCAGCAGCCCAAGATATTCGGGAAGACCTACCGGGGAGCTGTTTTTT
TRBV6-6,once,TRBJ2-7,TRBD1,CASSTRGQSYEQYF,TGTGCCAGCAGTACCCGGGGACAGTCCTACGAGCAGTACTTC
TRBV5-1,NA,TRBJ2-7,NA,CASSLVVASSGREQYF,TGCGCCAGCAGCTTGGTAGTGGCTAGCTCCGGCCGCGAGCAGTACTTC
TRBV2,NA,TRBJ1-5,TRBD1,CASSEQGGMDQPQHF,TGTGCCAGCAGTGAGCAAGGGGGCATGGATCAGCCCCAGCATTTT
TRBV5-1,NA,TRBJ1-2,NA,CASSLEGNYGYTF,TGCGCCAGCAGCTTGGAGGGGAACTATGGCTACACCTTC
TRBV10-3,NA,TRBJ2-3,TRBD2,CAISEGSHSGTGTDTQYF,TGTGCCATCAGTGAGGGGTCCCATAGCGGGACGGGCACAGATACGCAGTATTTT
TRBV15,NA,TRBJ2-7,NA,CATSRGQFLTDSSYEQYF,TGTGCCACCAGCAGAGGGCAATTCCTGACAGACTCCTCCTACGAGCAGTACTTC
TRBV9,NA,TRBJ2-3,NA,CASSVLAASTDTQYF,TGTGCCAGCAGCGTTCTCGCGGCTAGCACAGATACGCAGTATTTT